The 8 T cell receptor beta chains below all came from one sample that was sequenced in a study of cytomegalovirus exposure and HLA in healthy donors. Vbeta (60) and Jbeta (13) primers were used in the PCR. Sequencing was performed with immunoSEQ multiplex PCR; in TCRdb, only in-frame clones are kept and a portion is missing. Here the sample spans tens of thousands of clones, nearly 70% being singletons. The sample comprised PBMCs. These receptors were obtained from a woman aged 45 to 65 in good health and CMV-seropositive.

The table lists this clone with a few counts. The chain has TRBV5-4 and TRBJ2-7; unclear D gene. CDR1 is SGHNT and CDR2 is YYREEE in the germline V gene (reference sequence). Trimming took 3 bases from V and 3 from J, leaving 13 bases between them. This CDR3 region has 14 residues. CDR3 protein: CASSSTQNYYEQYF. The CDR3 coding sequence is TGTGCCAGCAGCTCCACGCAAAACTACTACGAGCAGTACTTC.

This clone was observed a few times. The chain links TRBV2 to TRBJ1-1, with a possible D match to TRBD1 (6 bases). The CDR3 consists of 14 residues. CDR1 is SNHLY and CDR2 is FYNNEI in the germline V gene. Trimming removed 9 bases from V and 0 bases from J, with 14 bases in between. The CDR3 DNA reads as TGTGCCAGTTGGGGAGGGGGGATGAACACTGAAGCTTTCTTT. It is translated as CASWGGGMNTEAFF.

The gene calls are TRBV28 and TRBJ1-5; 10 bases map to TRBD1. The CDR3 length is 16 residues. V lost 2 bases and J lost 5; bases outside the gene matches: 6. Germline loops: CDR1 MDHEN, CDR2 SYDVKM. The CDR3 loop is CASSLIGTGEYQPQHF. For the CDR3, the DNA is TGTGCCAGCAGTTTAATAGGGACAGGGGAGTATCAGCCCCAGCATTTT.

The chain uses TRBV7-6 and TRBJ1-6; the match to TRBD1 covers 7 bases. Trimming took 1 base from V and 9 from J; bases not matched to a gene: 6. This CDR3 comprises 15 residues. The germline CDR1 and CDR2 sequences are SGHVS and FNYEAQ. The CDR3: CASSLGGTDRSPLHF. The DNA for the CDR3 is TGTGCCAGCAGCTTAGGGGGGACAGATCGTTCACCCCTCCACTTT.

The rearrangement joins TRBV2 to TRBJ2-1, with a tentative D call TRBD2 (6 bases). The CDR3 has 13 amino acids. V lost 6 bases and J lost 10, with 16 bases in between. The germline gives CDR1 SNHLY, CDR2 FYNNEI. The CDR3 DNA reads as TGTGCCAGCAGCGATACTAGCTTAGGGGAGCAGTTCTTC. Its protein product is CASSDTSLGEQFF.

The rearrangement joins TRBV29-1 to TRBJ2-1; 9 bases line up with TRBD2. The CDR3 has 15 residues. The trim removed 3 bases at V and 14 bases at J, leaving 17 bases unmatched. Germline V gives CDR1 SQVTM, CDR2 ANQGSEA. CDR3 sequence reads: CSVDGGGLAPPVEFF. The CDR3 nucleotides read TGCAGCGTTGATGGGGGGGGACTAGCACCCCCCGTGGAGTTCTTC.

This rearrangement joins TRBV10-3 to TRBJ2-3; perhaps TRBD1 as D (5 bases). CDR3 length: 16 amino acids. With 8 bases removed from V and 3 bases from J, the gap between germline ends came to 21 bases. Germline V gene lookup returns CDR1 ENHRY and CDR2 SYGVKD. CDR3 in DNA: TGTGCCATCGACAGTACCCTCCGCATACAAACAGATACGCAGTATTTT. Residues: CAIDSTLRIQTDTQYF.

This clone turned up a few times. This chain links TRBV7-9 with TRBJ2-7, with 8 bases identical to TRBD2. The germline V gene has CDR1 SEHNR and CDR2 FQNEAQ (reference sequence). V lost 5 bases and J lost 2; bases outside the gene matches: 8. CDR3 length equals 15 residues. CDR3 coding DNA: TGTGCCAGCAGCCCTCTAGCGGGTTATGCCTACGAGCAGTACTTC. It is translated as CASSPLAGYAYEQYF.